The 14 T cell receptor beta chains given below trace back to one sample, sequenced in a study of T-cell reconstitution after alpha-beta-depleted transplantation in children. Preparation of the TCRbeta library used unique molecular identifiers. TCRdb reprocessed the PCR reads via MiXCR and lists one record per CDR3 protein. This table holds around 500,000 distinct CDR3 sequences, around 12% found once. The sample here was PBMCs from the stem cell graft donor, taken from the stem cell graft. The origin of the receptors is a human donor who donated a stem cell graft to a child with combined immunodeficiency.

This clonotype was detected a few times. This chain uses TRBV4-2 with TRBJ1-1; the D gene is possibly TRBD1 (6 bases). This CDR3 region has 13 residues. Trimming took off 4 bases at V and 10 bases at J, with 16 bases between the two ends. CDR1 is LGHNA, CDR2 YNFKEQ, per germline. CDR3 region: CASSPTGIRGAFF. The CDR3 nucleotides read TGTGCCAGCAGCCCCACAGGGATCCGGGGAGCTTTCTTT.

The chain has TRBV24-1 and TRBJ2-2, with 10 bases that match TRBD2. This CDR3 region has 19 residues. V shed 5 bases and J 6 bases; nucleotides not matched to a gene: 17. The germline V gene encodes CDR1 KGHDR and CDR2 SFDVKD. The CDR3 DNA follows: TGTGCCACCAGTGTTCCGAGAACTAGCGGGACTAGTTTCCCCGGGGAGCTGTTTTTT. Amino acids: CATSVPRTSGTSFPGELFF.

This clonotype was seen more than once but under ten times. V gene TRBV10-3 combines with J gene TRBJ1-1, with D uncertain. The CDR3 sequence is 12 residues long. V shed 4 bases and J shed 1 base, with 4 bases lying between them. Germline values: CDR1 ENHRY, CDR2 SYGVKD. The CDR3 DNA follows: TGTGCCATCAGTGGGGGGAACACTGAAGCTTTCTTT. Translating it yields CAISGGNTEAFF.

This clonotype occurred a few times. The chain uses TRBV29-1 and TRBJ2-1; 8 bases match TRBD2. The CDR3 runs to 14 residues. Unmatched junction bases numbered 4, after V lost 4 bases and J lost 2 bases. Looked up from germline, CDR1 is SQVTM and CDR2 is ANQGSEA. The CDR3 DNA is TGCAGCGTTGGCGGAGCGGGGGCCTACAATGAGCAGTTCTTC. It encodes CSVGGAGAYNEQFF.

The chain carries TRBV14 and TRBJ2-5, with D tentatively TRBD1 or TRBD2 (5 bases each). The CDR3 consists of 15 residues. V shed 2 bases and J shed 1 base, with 11 bases lying between them. CDR1 SGHDN and CDR2 FVKESK come from the germline V gene. CDR3 residues: CASSQYRGFQETQYF. CDR3 DNA sequence: TGTGCCAGCAGCCAATACCGGGGCTTCCAAGAGACCCAGTACTTC.

Only a few counts were recorded for this clonotype. The chain carries TRBV12-3 or TRBV12-4 and TRBJ1-3; D ambiguous. The ends were cut back, 3 bases at V and 8 bases at J, with 11 bases in the middle. This CDR3 is 13 amino acids long. The DNA for the CDR3 is TGTGCCAGCAGTTTTCTTCGACGGGACACCATATATTTT. Amino acid sequence: CASSFLRRDTIYF.

This clonotype was seen a handful of times. The chain employs TRBV3-1 and TRBJ1-4; D is possibly TRBD1 (6 bases). V was shortened by 5 bases and J by 7 bases, with 23 bases between the two germline ends. Germline CDR1 is LGHDT and CDR2 is YNNKEL (reference sequence). CDR3 length: 17 residues. The CDR3 protein is CASSETFGGADFEKLFF. CDR3 bases: TGTGCCAGCAGCGAGACGTTTGGGGGGGCAGATTTTGAAAAACTGTTTTTT. Drawing the rest from reference TRBV3-1 and TRBJ1-4, the complete variable domain is DTAVSQTPKYLVTQMGNDKSIKCEQNLGHDTMYWYKQDSKKFLKIMFSYNNKELIINETVPNRFSPKSPDKAHLNLHINSLELGDSAVYFCASSETFGGADFEKLFFGSGTQLSVL.

This clonotype appeared many times. J is TRBJ2-3 and V is TRBV7-9; D not certain. The CDR3 has 13 amino acids. V was pared by 5 bases and J by 7 bases, with 13 bases between. From germline, CDR1 is SEHNR and CDR2 FQNEAQ (reference sequence). CDR3 protein: CASSHRTEYTQYF. DNA for the CDR3: TGTGCCAGCAGCCATCGGACGGAATATACGCAGTATTTT.

In its sample, this clonotype was seen many times. The chain employs TRBV11-2 and TRBJ1-1; the D is unclear. CDR3 length: 17 amino acids. V dropped 5 bases and J dropped 0 bases, with 19 bases sitting between them. CDR1 is SGHAT and CDR2 is FQNNGV in the germline V gene. This chain's CDR3 is CASSLSPHYILNTEAFF. CDR3 DNA: TGTGCCAGCAGCCTCTCGCCACACTATATCTTGAACACTGAAGCTTTCTTT.

This clonotype was seen more than once but under ten times. The chain recombines TRBV19 with TRBJ1-1, with unresolved D. Between the trimmed V and J ends, which lost 6 bases and 1 base, there was a span of 9 bases. This CDR3 is built from 13 residues. CDR1 LNHDA and CDR2 SQIVND come from the germline V gene (reference sequence). The CDR3 sequence: CASRDRANTEAFF. The DNA of the CDR3 is TGTGCCAGTAGGGACCGGGCGAACACTGAAGCTTTCTTT.

The V and J genes are TRBV5-1 and TRBJ2-7; 7 bases line up with TRBD1. Trimming cost V 3 bases and J 3 bases; bases outside gene matches: 6. Looked up from germline, CDR1 is SGHRS and CDR2 is YFSETQ. This CDR3 is built from 14 residues. The CDR3 here is CASSSTGQSYEQYF. As DNA, the CDR3 is TGCGCCAGCAGCTCAACGGGACAGAGCTACGAGCAGTACTTC.

Ten or more counts support this clonotype. CDR3 in amino acids: CASGLTGNHYEQYF. CDR3 DNA sequence: TGTGCTAGTGGATTGACAGGGAATCACTACGAGCAGTACTTC. V usage is TRBV12-5 and J usage is TRBJ2-7; 7 positions match TRBD1. Trimming removed 6 bases from V and 3 bases from J; junction bases left unmatched: 8. Germline CDR1 reads LGHNT; CDR2 reads FRNRAP. This CDR3 is built from 14 residues.

The J gene is TRBJ1-5, the V gene TRBV7-8, with TRBD1 as a possible D gene (5 bases). The V and J ends lost 2 bases and 4 bases respectively, with 15 bases between them. The CDR3 contains 16 residues. The germline CDR1 and CDR2 sequences are SGHVS and FQNEAQ. Here the CDR3 DNA reads TGTGCCAGCAGCTTAAAGGCAGGGTGGGGTAATCAGCCCCAGCATTTT. Its translation: CASSLKAGWGNQPQHF. The variable domain in full, with the rest retrieved from reference TRBV7-8 and TRBJ1-5, is GAGVSQSPRYKVAKRGQDVALRCDPISGHVSLFWYQQALGQGPEFLTYFQNEAQLDKSGLPSDRFFAERPEGSVSTLKIQRTQQEDSAVYLCASSLKAGWGNQPQHFGDGTRLSIL.

This sequence joins TRBV11-3 and TRBJ2-3; D gene uncertain. With 6 bases removed from V and 5 bases from J, the gap between germline ends came to 9 bases. The CDR3 consists of 12 residues. In germline, CDR1 is SGHNT, CDR2 YENEEA. DNA of the CDR3: TGTGCCAGCAGTCCTACCCGAGATACGCAGTATTTT. This encodes CASSPTRDTQYF.